This T cell receptor (beta chain) was retrieved from a study of Graves' ophthalmopathy and Graves' hyperthyroidism. Per germline, CDR1 SGHAT and CDR2 FQNNGV. V lost 1 base and J 0 bases, leaving 6 bases between the germline ends. The CDR3 has 15 residues. This clonotype was seen at least ten times. Only newly diagnosed hyperthyroidism patients aged 18 to 65, with under 2 months' duration, were enrolled. The starting material, about 9.5 ml of fresh peripheral blood, provided the PBMCs. Beta-chain TCR CDR3 regions were amplified from RNA transcripts. First-round RT-PCR used HTBI primers; second-round multiplex PCR followed. TCRdb recomputed calls from the multiplex PCR reads with MiXCR, one row per CDR3 protein. The table records 400,000 to 450,000 distinct CDR3 sequences, roughly 20% of them present only once.

The sample consisted of peripheral blood. The chain links TRBV11-2 to TRBJ2-2, with no clear D. The sequence derives from a woman aged 18-29 years with stable Graves' hyperthyroidism. CDR3: CASSLVRTNTGELFF. The CDR3 DNA is TGTGCCAGCAGCTTAGTTAGGACGAACACCGGGGAGCTGTTTTTT.